Listed here is a single T cell receptor beta chain. CDR1 MNHEY and CDR2 SMNVEV come from the germline V gene (reference sequence). Between the trimmed V and J ends, which lost 6 bases and 4 bases, there was a span of 15 bases. This CDR3 spans 14 amino acids. Authors' analysis steps: From reference gene primer amplification, estimates of nucleated cell counts were derived. The data were produced by immunoSEQ multiplex PCR, yet TCRdb's version contains in-frame clones alone and is incomplete. V and J calls and clone size are copied from that table; D and trimming were computed from the DNA. The table records fewer than 200,000 clones, around 89% of them present only once. The source of the sample is a study of blood T cell repertoires in COVID-19. Whole-study context: There were acute and convalescent COVID-19 samples, and they came from the United States, Italy and Spain.

The clonotype comes from a man between 18 and 35 years old who had recovered from COVID-19. The material sequenced was peripheral blood. The rearrangement joins TRBV27 to TRBJ2-5; possible D gene TRBD2, 5 bases. CDR3 residues: CASSPGLRSETQYF. The CDR3 nucleotides read TGTGCCAGCAGCCCTGGACTGAGATCAGAGACCCAGTACTTC.